This T cell receptor beta chain originates from a study of T cell repertoires in cytomegalovirus infection. Overall study results and limits: Cumulated frequencies of public TCR beta families served to identify carriers of CMV plus the relevant HLA.

TCRdb passed the reads through MiXCR, listing each CDR3 protein once. The sample includes about 400,000 distinct CDR3 sequences, roughly 36% of them seen just once. This clonotype occurred a few times. The antigen is unknown. The CDR3 contains 17 residues. The V and J ends lost 2 bases and 4 bases respectively, with 20 bases between them. Per germline, CDR1 MGHRA and CDR2 YSYEKL. This receptor was obtained from a human donor in good health (CMV status not recorded). Some clones in this sample may be carry-over from other donors' samples. The chain recombines TRBV4-1 with TRBJ1-2; a possible D gene is TRBD1 (5 bases). The specimen was cultured PBMCs, collected from culture after CMV antigen stimulation. CDR3 protein: CASSQQTSVGGGYGYTF. As DNA, the CDR3 is TGCGCCAGCAGCCAACAGACCTCAGTCGGGGGAGGCTATGGCTACACCTTC.